The 14 T cell receptor beta chains reported below all come from one sample, sequenced in a study of T-cell reconstitution after alpha-beta-depleted transplantation in children. The study's findings and limits: By one year post-transplant, T-cell counts and diversity largely arose from T cells that were newly produced.

A library of TCRbeta sequences, prepared with unique molecular identifiers, was generated. Each CDR3 protein gets one entry after TCRdb re-called the PCR reads with MiXCR. This repertoire shows around 300,000 distinct CDR3 sequences, less than 9.5% found once; its top ten account for approximately 8.2%. Their recognized antigens are unknown. The source was peripheral blood, collected 360 days after TCRalphabeta/CD19-depleted stem cell transplant. The receptors derive from a female patient between 2 and 10 years old who had a stem cell transplant for Fanconi anemia, so the T cells may come from the graft donor.

This clonotype was counted a few times. V and J are TRBV6-1 and TRBJ1-3, with TRBD1 matching 7 bases. The germline gives CDR1 MNHNS, CDR2 SASEGT. The length of the CDR3 is 16 residues. V shed 0 bases, J shed 2 bases, and the junction held 4 bases outside the gene matches. In DNA, the CDR3 is TGTGCCAGCAGTGAAGCGGGACAGATAACTGGAAACACCATATATTTT. It translates to CASSEAGQITGNTIYF.

V and J are TRBV19 and TRBJ2-1; D is unresolved. The CDR3 consists of 16 residues. V was trimmed by 1 base and J by 5 bases, leaving 15 bases between them. Germline-derived CDR1 and CDR2 are LNHDA and SQIVND (reference sequence). CDR3 in amino acids: CASSIGYSERDNEQFF. The CDR3 bases are TGTGCCAGTAGTATAGGGTACTCGGAACGGGACAATGAGCAGTTCTTC. Variable domain in full (rest from reference TRBV19 and TRBJ2-1): DGGITQSPKYLFRKEGQNVTLSCEQNLNHDAMYWYRQDPGQGLRLIYYSQIVNDFQKGDIAEGYSVSREKKESFPLTVTSAQKNPTAFYLCASSIGYSERDNEQFFGPGTRLTVL.

The table lists this clonotype with a few counts. The rearrangement links TRBV7-6 to TRBJ1-1; D not certain. With 7 bases removed from V and 0 bases from J, the gap between germline ends came to 12 bases. The germline gives CDR1 SGHVS, CDR2 FNYEAQ. CDR3 size: 14 residues. CDR3 sequence: CASMNSVMNTEAFF. The DNA of the CDR3 is TGTGCCAGCATGAATTCGGTTATGAACACTGAAGCTTTCTTT.

The chain couples TRBV7-6 to TRBJ2-3, with 7 nucleotides matching TRBD2. The CDR3 extends over 15 amino acids. Germline V gives CDR1 SGHVS, CDR2 FNYEAQ. The trim removed 5 bases at V and 4 bases at J, leaving 9 bases unmatched. As DNA, the CDR3 is TGTGCCAGCAGCCCCTGGGGAGGGTCCGCAGATACGCAGTATTTT. It encodes CASSPWGGSADTQYF.

This clonotype was found a few times. The chain recombines TRBV7-7 with TRBJ2-1, with D maybe TRBD2 (6 bases). Trimming pared 5 bases from V and 2 bases from J, leaving 13 bases between. Germline CDR1 SSHAT, CDR2 FNYEAQ (reference sequence). The CDR3 length is 15 residues. In DNA, the CDR3 is TGTGCCAGCAGCGAATTCGTAGCGGCCTACAATGAGCAGTTCTTC. This translates into CASSEFVAAYNEQFF. Looking up the rest from reference TRBV7-7 and TRBJ2-1 gives the full variable domain: GAGVSQSPRYKVTKRGQDVTLRCDPISSHATLYWYQQALGQGPEFLTYFNYEAQPDKSGLPSDRFSAERPEGSISTLTIQRTEQRDSAMYRCASSEFVAAYNEQFFGPGTRLTVL.

This clonotype was picked up many times. The chain joins TRBV5-5 to TRBJ2-1; 7 positions match TRBD1. V lost 4 bases, J lost 7 bases, and 11 bases stayed unmatched. The CDR3 runs 15 residues. Germline V gene sequence: CDR1 SGHKS, CDR2 YYEKEE (reference sequence). DNA of the CDR3: TGTGCCAGCAGCCTTGAGGGACAGAGACAGAATGAGCAGTTCTTC. Amino acid sequence: CASSLEGQRQNEQFF.

This clonotype was found a few times. The chain is built from TRBV10-3 and TRBJ1-2; no clear D. CDR1 and CDR2 (germline): ENHRY, SYGVKD. This CDR3 has 13 residues. Trimming stripped 4 bases from V and 2 bases from J, with 8 bases between. Here the CDR3 DNA reads TGTGCCATCAGTGGCGGGGAGAACTATGGCTACACCTTC. Translation gives CAISGGENYGYTF.

This clonotype has a handful of counts. The rearrangement uses TRBV3-1 and TRBJ2-7; D is possibly TRBD2 (6 bases). Germline V gene data show CDR1 as LGHDT and CDR2 as YNNKEL (reference sequence). The CDR3 has 17 residues. V shed 0 bases and J shed 2 bases, with 17 bases lying between them. The CDR3 DNA is TGTGCCAGCAGCCAAGATGGCCCGGGAGAGGGGACCTACGAGCAGTACTTC. Amino acid sequence: CASSQDGPGEGTYEQYF.

The rearrangement links TRBV6-2 or TRBV6-3 to TRBJ1-1; D is ambiguous. Trimming took off 6 bases at V and 6 bases at J, with 17 bases between the two ends. Germline loops: CDR1 MNHEY, CDR2 SVGEGT. CDR3 size: 14 residues. The CDR3 region has the DNA TGTGCCAGCAGGGAAGGACGACGGGTAGCTGAAGCTTTCTTT. It yields the protein CASREGRRVAEAFF.

This clonotype was seen repeatedly, ten times or more. The V call is TRBV5-5, the J call TRBJ2-1; no clear D gene. Trimming removed 5 bases from V and 8 bases from J, with 11 bases in between. Germline loops: CDR1 SGHKS, CDR2 YYEKEE (reference sequence). CDR3 length equals 12 residues. CDR3 nucleotide sequence: TGTGCCAGCAGTTCGGGCCTACATGAGCAGTTCTTC. Translation: CASSSGLHEQFF. The complete variable domain, with remaining parts taken from reference TRBV5-5 and TRBJ2-1, reads DAGVTQSPTHLIKTRGQQVTLRCSPISGHKSVSWYQQVLGQGPQFIFQYYEKEERGRGNFPDRFSARQFPNYSSELNVNALLLGDSALYLCASSSGLHEQFFGPGTRLTVL.

The chain uses TRBV4-3 and TRBJ2-1, with D tentatively TRBD2 (6 bases). The CDR3 loop spans 15 amino acids. The ends were cut back, 1 base at V and 6 bases at J, with 13 bases in the middle. Germline CDR1 and CDR2: LGHNA and YSLEER. CDR3 region: CASSQVFGGGNEQFF. For the CDR3, the DNA is TGCGCCAGCAGCCAAGTCTTTGGGGGAGGCAATGAGCAGTTCTTC.

The rearrangement links TRBV14 to TRBJ2-3; 7 nucleotides align to TRBD2. The CDR3 extends over 11 amino acids. The V gene end was trimmed by 2 bases and the J gene end by 14 bases; junction bases not matched to a gene: 4. Germline loops: CDR1 SGHDN, CDR2 FVKESK. DNA for the CDR3: TGTGCCAGCAGCCAAATGCGGGAGACGTATTTT. Encoded protein: CASSQMRETYF.

This clonotype has ten or more counts. The chain combines TRBV28 with TRBJ2-2, with D possibly being TRBD1 (5 bases). Germline CDR1 and CDR2: MDHEN and SYDVKM. The germline V and J ends were trimmed by 3 bases and 3 bases, with 11 bases remaining between them. This CDR3 region has 15 residues. DNA of the CDR3: TGTGCCAGCAGTTTGAAGACAGCCTACACCGGGGAGCTGTTTTTT. This translates into CASSLKTAYTGELFF.

This clonotype was detected many times. The chain recombines TRBV27 with TRBJ2-1; D is unclear. CDR1 is MNHEY and CDR2 is SMNVEV in the germline V gene (reference sequence). Between the trimmed V and J ends, which lost 0 bases and 0 bases, there was a span of 12 bases. The CDR3 totals 17 residues. Written as DNA, the CDR3 is TGTGCCAGCAGTTTATCTCCCGGTAGGAGCTCCTACAATGAGCAGTTCTTC. This translates into CASSLSPGRSSYNEQFF.